Following are 2 T cell receptor beta chains from one sample sequenced in a study of T cell changes during pregnancy in multiple sclerosis. TCRdb keeps only in-frame clones here, not all; method: immunoSEQ multiplex PCR. The sample lists about 89,000 clones; approximately 93% were seen once. Sequencing was performed on peripheral blood, taken after pregnancy. Source of these receptors: a female donor in good health, enrolled as a control in a pregnancy study.

This clone has a single count. As DNA, the CDR3 is TGTGCCAGCAGCTTACCTAATAGCGAACACATTCAGTACTTC. Its protein is CASSLPNSEHIQYF. The V gene is TRBV7-9, the J gene TRBJ2-4, with a tentative D call TRBD2 (5 bases). The V end was cut by 2 bases, the J end by 8 bases, with 13 bases between. The germline V gene encodes CDR1 SEHNR and CDR2 FQNEAQ (reference sequence). This CDR3 has 14 residues.

The chain carries TRBV6-1 and TRBJ1-2; 9 positions match TRBD1. V gave up 5 bases and J gave up 3 bases; unmatched junction bases: 4. Germline CDR1 MNHNS, CDR2 SASEGT. The CDR3 is 14 amino acids. CDR3 region: CASSLRDRDYGYTF. The CDR3 DNA follows: TGTGCCAGCAGTTTGAGGGACAGGGACTATGGCTACACCTTC.